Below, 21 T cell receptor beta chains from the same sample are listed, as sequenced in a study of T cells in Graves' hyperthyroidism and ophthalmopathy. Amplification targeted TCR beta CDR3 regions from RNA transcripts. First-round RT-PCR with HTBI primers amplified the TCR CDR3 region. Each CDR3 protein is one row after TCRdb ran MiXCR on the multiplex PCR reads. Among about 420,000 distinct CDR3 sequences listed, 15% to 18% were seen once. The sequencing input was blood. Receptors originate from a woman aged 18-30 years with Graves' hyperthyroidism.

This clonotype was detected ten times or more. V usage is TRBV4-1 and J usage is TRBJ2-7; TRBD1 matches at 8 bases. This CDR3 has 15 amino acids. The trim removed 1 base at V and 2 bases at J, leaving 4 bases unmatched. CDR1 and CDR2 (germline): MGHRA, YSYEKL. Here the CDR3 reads CASSQVQGATYEQYF. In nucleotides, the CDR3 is TGCGCCAGCAGCCAAGTCCAGGGGGCTACCTACGAGCAGTACTTC.

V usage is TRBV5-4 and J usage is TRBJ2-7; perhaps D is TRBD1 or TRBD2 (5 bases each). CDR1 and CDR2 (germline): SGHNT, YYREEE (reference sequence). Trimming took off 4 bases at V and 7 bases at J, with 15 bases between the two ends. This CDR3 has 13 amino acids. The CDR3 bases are TGTGCCAGCAGCCGGGACCAGGAAGGAGAGCAGTACTTC. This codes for CASSRDQEGEQYF.

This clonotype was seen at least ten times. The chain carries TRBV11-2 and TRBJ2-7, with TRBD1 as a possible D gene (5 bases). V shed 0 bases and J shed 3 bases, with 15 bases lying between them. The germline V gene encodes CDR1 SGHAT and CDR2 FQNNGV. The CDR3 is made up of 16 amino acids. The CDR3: CASSLDRAAGLYEQYF. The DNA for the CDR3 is TGTGCCAGCAGCTTAGATAGGGCCGCAGGGCTCTACGAGCAGTACTTC.

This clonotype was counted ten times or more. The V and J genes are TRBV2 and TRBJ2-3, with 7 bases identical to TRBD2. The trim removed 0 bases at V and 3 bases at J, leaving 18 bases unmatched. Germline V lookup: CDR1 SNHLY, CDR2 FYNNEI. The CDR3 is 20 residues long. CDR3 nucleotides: TGTGCCAGCAGTGAAGCGAGGATCGGTAGCGGGCTTCGGGAAACAGATACGCAGTATTTT. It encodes CASSEARIGSGLRETDTQYF.

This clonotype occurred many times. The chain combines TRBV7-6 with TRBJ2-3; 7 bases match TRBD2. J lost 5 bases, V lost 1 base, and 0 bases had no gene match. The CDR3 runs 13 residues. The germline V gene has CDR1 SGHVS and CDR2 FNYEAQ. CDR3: CASSLERGDTQYF. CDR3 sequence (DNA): TGTGCCAGCAGCTTAGAGCGGGGAGATACGCAGTATTTT.

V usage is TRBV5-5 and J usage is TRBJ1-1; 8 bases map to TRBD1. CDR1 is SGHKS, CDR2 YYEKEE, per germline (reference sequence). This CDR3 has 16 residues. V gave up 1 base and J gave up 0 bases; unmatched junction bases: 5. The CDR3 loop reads CASSLTGGAMNTEAFF. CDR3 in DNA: TGTGCCAGCAGCTTGACAGGGGGAGCGATGAACACTGAAGCTTTCTTT.

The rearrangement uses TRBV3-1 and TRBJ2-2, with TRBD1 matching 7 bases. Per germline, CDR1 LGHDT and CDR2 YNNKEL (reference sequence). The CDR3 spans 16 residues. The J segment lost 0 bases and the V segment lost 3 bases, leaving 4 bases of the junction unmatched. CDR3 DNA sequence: TGTGCCAGCAGCCACGAGGACAGGCCGAACACCGGGGAGCTGTTTTTT. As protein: CASSHEDRPNTGELFF. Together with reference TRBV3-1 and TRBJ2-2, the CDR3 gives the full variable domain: DTAVSQTPKYLVTQMGNDKSIKCEQNLGHDTMYWYKQDSKKFLKIMFSYNNKELIINETVPNRFSPKSPDKAHLNLHINSLELGDSAVYFCASSHEDRPNTGELFFGEGSRLTVL.

CDR3 sequence: CASSRAGGHTDTQYF. The DNA for the CDR3 is TGTGCCAGCAGTCGAGCGGGGGGGCACACAGATACGCAGTATTTT. The chain combines TRBV25-1 with TRBJ2-3; 10 bases map to TRBD2. CDR3 size: 15 residues. J was trimmed by 2 bases and V by 5 bases; bases with no gene match: 4. The germline gives CDR1 MGHDK, CDR2 SYGVNS. The whole variable domain, remainder taken from reference TRBV25-1 and TRBJ2-3, is EADIYQTPRYLVIGTGKKITLECSQTMGHDKMYWYQQDPGMELHLIHYSYGVNSTEKGDLSSESTVSRIRTEHFPLTLESARPSHTSQYLCASSRAGGHTDTQYFGPGTRLTVL.

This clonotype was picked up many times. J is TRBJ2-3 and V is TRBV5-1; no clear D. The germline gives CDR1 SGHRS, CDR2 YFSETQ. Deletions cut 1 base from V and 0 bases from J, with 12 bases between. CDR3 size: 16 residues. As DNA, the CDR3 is TGCGCCAGCAGCTTGTTGGTAGGCACGAGCACAGATACGCAGTATTTT. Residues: CASSLLVGTSTDTQYF.

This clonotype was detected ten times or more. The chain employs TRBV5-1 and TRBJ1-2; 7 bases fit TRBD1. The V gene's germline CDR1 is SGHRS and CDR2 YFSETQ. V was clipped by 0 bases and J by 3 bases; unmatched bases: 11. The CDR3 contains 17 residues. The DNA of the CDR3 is TGCGCCAGCAGCTTGGAGTCGACAGGGTATATCTACTATGGCTACACCTTC. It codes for CASSLESTGYIYYGYTF.

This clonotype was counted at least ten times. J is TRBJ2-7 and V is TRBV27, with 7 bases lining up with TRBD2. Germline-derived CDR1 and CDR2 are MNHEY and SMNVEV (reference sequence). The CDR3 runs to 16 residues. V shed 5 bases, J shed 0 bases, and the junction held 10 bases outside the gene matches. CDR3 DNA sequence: TGTGCCAGCAGTCCCTCCTACGGGGGGAGCTCCTACGAGCAGTACTTC. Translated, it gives CASSPSYGGSSYEQYF.

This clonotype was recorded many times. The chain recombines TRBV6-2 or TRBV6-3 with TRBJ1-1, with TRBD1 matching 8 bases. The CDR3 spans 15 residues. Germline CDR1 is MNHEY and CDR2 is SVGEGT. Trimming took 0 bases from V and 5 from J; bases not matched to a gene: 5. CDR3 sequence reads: CASSYSWTGITEAFF. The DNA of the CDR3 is TGTGCCAGCAGTTACTCATGGACAGGGATAACTGAAGCTTTCTTT.

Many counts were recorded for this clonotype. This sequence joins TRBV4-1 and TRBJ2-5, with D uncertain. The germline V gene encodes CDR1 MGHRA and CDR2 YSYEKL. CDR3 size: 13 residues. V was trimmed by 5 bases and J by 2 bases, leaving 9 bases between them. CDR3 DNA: TGCGCCAGCAGCGCGTACATACAAGAGACCCAGTACTTC. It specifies CASSAYIQETQYF.

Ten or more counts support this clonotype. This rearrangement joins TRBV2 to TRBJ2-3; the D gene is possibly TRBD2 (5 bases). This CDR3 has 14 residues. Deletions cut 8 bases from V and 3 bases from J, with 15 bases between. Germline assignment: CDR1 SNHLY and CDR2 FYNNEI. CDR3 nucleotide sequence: TGTGCCAGCCACACCCCGAGCGGAACAGATACGCAGTATTTT. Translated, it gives CASHTPSGTDTQYF.

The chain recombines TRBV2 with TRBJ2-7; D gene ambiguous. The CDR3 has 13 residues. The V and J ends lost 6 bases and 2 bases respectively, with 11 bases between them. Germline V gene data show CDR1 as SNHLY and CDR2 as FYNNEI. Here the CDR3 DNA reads TGTGCCAGCAGAGCCGGGTCCGCCTACGAGCAGTACTTC. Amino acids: CASRAGSAYEQYF.

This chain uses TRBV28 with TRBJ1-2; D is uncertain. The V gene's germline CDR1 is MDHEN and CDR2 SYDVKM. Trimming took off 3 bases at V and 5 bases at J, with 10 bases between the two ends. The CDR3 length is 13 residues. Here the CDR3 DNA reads TGTGCCAGCAGTTTGTACCAGACATATGGCTACACCTTC. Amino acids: CASSLYQTYGYTF.

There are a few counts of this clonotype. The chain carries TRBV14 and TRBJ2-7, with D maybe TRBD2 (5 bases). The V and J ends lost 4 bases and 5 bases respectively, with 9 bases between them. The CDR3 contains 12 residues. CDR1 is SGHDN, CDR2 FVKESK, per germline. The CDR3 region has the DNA TGTGCCAGCAGCCCGGACTTCGACGAGCAGTACTTC. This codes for CASSPDFDEQYF.

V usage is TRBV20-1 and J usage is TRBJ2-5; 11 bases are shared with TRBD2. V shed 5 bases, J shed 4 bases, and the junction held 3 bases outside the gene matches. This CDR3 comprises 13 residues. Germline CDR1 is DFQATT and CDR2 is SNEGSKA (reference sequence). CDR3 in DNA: TGCAGTGCTTTTAGCGGGGGGGGAGAGACCCAGTACTTC. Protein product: CSAFSGGGETQYF.

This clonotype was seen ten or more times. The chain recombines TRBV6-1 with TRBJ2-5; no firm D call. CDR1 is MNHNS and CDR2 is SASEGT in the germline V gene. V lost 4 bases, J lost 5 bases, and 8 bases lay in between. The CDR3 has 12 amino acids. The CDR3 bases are TGTGCCAGCAGTGTCTTGAGGGAGACCCAGTACTTC. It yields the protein CASSVLRETQYF.

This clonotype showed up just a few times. The CDR3 here is CASSLGRVGVGEQYF. The CDR3 nucleotides read TGCGCCAGCAGCTTGGGTAGGGTAGGGGTTGGAGAGCAGTACTTC. The chain employs TRBV5-1 and TRBJ2-7; the D gene is possibly TRBD1 (5 bases). The CDR3 is made up of 15 amino acids. The V end lost 0 bases, the J end lost 7 bases, and 17 bases lay between the germline ends. The germline gives CDR1 SGHRS, CDR2 YFSETQ.

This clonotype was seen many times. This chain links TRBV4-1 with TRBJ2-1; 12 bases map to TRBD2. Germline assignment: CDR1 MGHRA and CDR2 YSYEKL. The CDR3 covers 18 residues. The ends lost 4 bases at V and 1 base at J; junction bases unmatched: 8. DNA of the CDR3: TGCGCCAGCAGCCTCTCGACTAGCGGGGGATCATCCTACAATGAGCAGTTCTTC. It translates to CASSLSTSGGSSYNEQFF.